This T cell receptor (beta chain) is drawn from a study of blood T cells in healthy people across ages. The authors ran a second PCR of about 7 to 12 cycles using a sample-barcoded 5' primer and a J-beta primer mix. One entry per CDR3 protein, called by TCRdb with MiXCR from the 5' RACE reads. The sample lists around 800,000 distinct CDR3 sequences; 20% to 30% were seen once. The CDR3 totals 14 residues. The germline gives CDR1 SNHLY, CDR2 FYNNEI. V lost 1 base and J lost 2, with 8 bases in between. These same records also appear under a second study, on T cells of mothers and their children.

This TCR was sampled from a boy aged 5-17 years in good health. The sequencing sample was made of blood. The genes are TRBV2 and TRBJ1-2; D ambiguous. In DNA form, the CDR3 reads TGTGCCAGCAGTGAAGTGGGGAGAAACTATGGCTACACCTTC. As protein: CASSEVGRNYGYTF. Full variable domain (outside the CDR3, taken from reference TRBV2 and TRBJ1-2): EPEVTQTPSHQVTQMGQEVILRCVPISNHLYFYWYRQILGQKVEFLVSFYNNEISEKSEIFDDQFSVERPDGSNFTLKIRSTKLEDSAMYFCASSEVGRNYGYTFGSGTRLTVV.